This is a list of T cell receptor beta chains from one sample in a study of OX40 agonist ivuxolimab in advanced cancers. The method was immunoSEQ multiplex PCR; TCRdb's version includes in-frame clones alone and lacks a portion of them. The sample lists tens of thousands of clones; around 84% were seen once. The sequencing here drew on CD4+ or CD8+ T cells sorted from blood, taken in a trial of the OX40 agonist ivuxolimab. These TCRs come from an adult with an advanced solid tumor such as melanoma, head and neck, liver or kidney cancer. Each CDR3 is given without its conserved first and last residue.

j_call,cdr3_length,v_call,cdr3_aa
TRBJ2-3,13,TRBV27,ASSQIGLVTDTQY
TRBJ2-3,13,TRBV13,ASSPTGTRADTQY
TRBJ2-3,13,TRBV9,ASSVGGPVADTQY
TRBJ1-1,9,TRBV20-1,SAEGTGEAF
TRBJ1-1,13,TRBV5-4,ASSPRGERDTEAF
TRBJ2-2,14,TRBV10-3,AIIASAGGNTGELF
TRBJ1-2,14,TRBV27,ASSLYATGGNYGYT
TRBJ1-4,15,TRBV7-6,ASSLGTPRERAEKLF
TRBJ2-7,11,TRBV7-6,ASSPGPNYEQY
TRBJ1-5,14,TRBV28,ASSLKAGWNNQPQH
TRBJ1-5,13,TRBV2,ASSGRRAENQPQH
TRBJ1-1,12,TRBV23-1,ASSQSAVNTEAF
TRBJ2-5,11,TRBV6-5,ASSPRDMKTQY
TRBJ2-2,14,TRBV7-2,ASSLTRGGDTGELF
TRBJ2-1,12,TRBV4-2,ASQPSRSHNEQF
TRBJ1-2,12,TRBV6-5,ASSLGQGANGYT
TRBJ1-1,12,TRBV6-5,ASSYSAGGTEAF
TRBJ2-7,11,TRBV29-1,STKPLSSYEQY
TRBJ1-4,11,TRBV7-8,ASSGIGNEKLF
TRBJ2-5,12,TRBV6-5,ASKGTPYQETQY
TRBJ1-1,12,TRBV4-3,ASSQAGGNTEAF
TRBJ1-2,14,TRBV9,ASRREFSGLNYGYT
TRBJ2-1,10,TRBV25-1,ASSHPGDEQF
TRBJ2-7,11,TRBV27,AGSTDSSYEQY
TRBJ2-1,11,TRBV6-5,ASSVTGYNEQF
TRBJ1-2,14,TRBV7-2,ASSLELQGDYYGYT
TRBJ1-1,9,TRBV5-1,ASSSTDEAF
TRBJ1-1,12,TRBV10-1,ASSPTGSNTEAF
TRBJ2-7,13,TRBV27,ASSLSGGAAYEQY
TRBJ1-2,9,TRBV19,ASSTAYGYT
TRBJ2-3,11,TRBV5-6,ASSPGSIDTQY
TRBJ2-5,10,TRBV15,ATSRDQETQY
TRBJ2-7,14,TRBV4-3,ASSTDSETGFYEQY
TRBJ1-1,12,TRBV9,ASSVAGLNTEAF
TRBJ2-1,15,TRBV5-1,ASSLRGGRQGVDEQF
TRBJ1-2,12,TRBV7-3,ASSLTGVRDGYT
TRBJ2-1,10,TRBV13,ASSREGAEQF
TRBJ2-7,12,TRBV19,ASSLGGDSYEQY
TRBJ1-3,11,TRBV27,ASMRQSGNTIY
TRBJ2-7,11,TRBV7-5,ASSEGQAYEQY
TRBJ2-5,14,TRBV7-8,ASSLFSSGGLETQY
TRBJ1-4,14,TRBV6-5,ASSYSARGLGEKLF
TRBJ1-3,12,TRBV4-1,ASSLLQGADTIY
TRBJ2-7,9,TRBV7-9,ASGFSYEQY
TRBJ2-7,10,TRBV27,ASSLTGDEQY
TRBJ1-5,12,TRBV6-5,ASSYSIRGQPQH
TRBJ2-7,12,TRBV5-6,ASSLGGYTYEQY
TRBJ2-1,11,TRBV27,ASSLSGVNEQF